This record looks at one T cell receptor beta chain sequence and its context. Its antigen specificity is not known. No base quality values were provided; no much bigger clone lies one nucleotide off. The data belong to a study of regulatory T cells in long-lasting Graves disease (dated by TCRdb to about 2021). At the level of the whole study: Persistent Graves' disease was defined as persistently positive TSH receptor autoantibodies together with antithyroid drug treatment for over 5 years. Peripheral blood TCR sequencing and RNA sequencing compared persistent Graves' disease patients with newly diagnosed Graves' disease patients. The study took place in China and was registered as a clinical trial. In the clinical cohort, patients with persistent Graves' disease had used antithyroid drugs for an average of approximately eleven years. A total of approximately 35 samples underwent TCR sequencing: around 13 from persistent and 20 from newly diagnosed Graves' disease patients.

The paper's findings and limits, for the study overall: Compared with newly diagnosed patients, persistent Graves' disease patients had lower TCR Shannon entropy and fewer highly expanded clones, which suggests clonal expansion. Sequencing and analysis were restricted to the TCR beta chain. As a limitation, the authors acknowledged that the small sample size may reduce accuracy. Preferential use of TRBV28, TRBJ1-2 and TRBJ2-5 was observed in persistent disease, whereas TRBV20-1 and TRBJ2-1 were favored in newly diagnosed disease. Peripheral blood alone was examined, since thyroid tissue, which constituted the primary lesion, could not be accessed. Patients with persistent disease shared more public clonotypes (around 2,500) than newly diagnosed patients did (more than 900).

The library was prepared using multiplex PCR. The data were produced on an Illumina HiSeq 4000. iRepertoire HTBI primers and Arm-PCR amplification of CDR3 regions were used to construct TCR beta libraries. PCR products were gel purified before sequencing. On the authors' methods: A total of 62 TRBV and about 13 TRBJ segments were identified across samples and were used for gene usage analysis of CDR3 amino acid clonotypes. COPE and FqMerger were used to merge the filtered high-quality paired reads into contigs. BLAST was used to align contigs to IMGT TRBV, TRBD and TRBJ reference genes, and CDR3 was defined according to IMGT. Any clonotype with a frequency above 0.1% was classified as a highly expanded clone. Shannon entropy was used to measure repertoire diversity, and the Gini coefficient was used to measure V-J evenness. A clonotype found in more than one individual was treated as public. TCRdb redid the processing of the public reads, applying fastp at Q25 and MiXCR, and retained in-frame beta chains. Under each unique CDR3 protein, matching rows form one entry showing the most common genes and DNA. What appears here as the V and J calls and clone size reflects TCRdb's work, not the paper's. For this sample there are under 450,000 distinct CDR3 sequences; less than 25% appear just once. The ten largest account for roughly 28% of the sample.

What the time point label conveys for this sample: persistent/refractory GD, antithyroid drugs over 5 years with positive TRAb. For both TCR sequencing and RNA sequencing, RNA was extracted from PBMCs using TRIzol. The diagnosis of Graves' disease was made according to American Thyroid Association guidelines. Patients for the study were recruited at an endocrinology department in Xi'an, China. From each patient, 7.5 to 10 milliliters of peripheral blood was collected into an EDTA anticoagulant tube. Ficoll Paque Plus density gradient separation was used to isolate PBMCs, and no further T cell sorting was done. An Agilent 2100 Bioanalyzer and agarose gel were used to check RNA quality, while a NanoDrop 2000 measured RNA concentration. Taken from cysteine to phenylalanine, the CDR3 has 16 residues. The only DNA kept is the CDR3, 48 bases in frame from the first base. The germline V gene specifies MNHEY as CDR1 and SVGEGT as CDR2. V is cut back by 6 bases and J by 6 bases, with 8 bases in the junction unmatched.

The chain is assembled from TRBV6-2 or TRBV6-3 and TRBJ2-2; 12 middle bases align to TRBD2. This receptor was taken from a female donor with Graves disease. Here the sequenced sample was peripheral blood mononuclear cells (PBMCs), taken when the disease was refractory, from a patient treated with antithyroid drugs. The DNA reads as follows: TGTGCCAGCAGCGAACTGACTAGCGGGAGCTCCGGGGAGCTGTTTTTT. Its amino acids are CASSELTSGSSGELFF.